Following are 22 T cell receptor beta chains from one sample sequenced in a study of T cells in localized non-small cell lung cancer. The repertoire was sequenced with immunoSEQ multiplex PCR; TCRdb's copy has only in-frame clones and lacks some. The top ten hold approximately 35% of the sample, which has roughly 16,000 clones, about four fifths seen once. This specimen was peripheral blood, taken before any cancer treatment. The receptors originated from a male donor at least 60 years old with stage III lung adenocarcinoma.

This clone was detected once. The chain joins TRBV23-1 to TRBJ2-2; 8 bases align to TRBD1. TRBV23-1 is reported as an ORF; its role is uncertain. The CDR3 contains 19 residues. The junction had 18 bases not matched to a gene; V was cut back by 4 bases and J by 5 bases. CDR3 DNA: TGCGCCAGCAGTCCGTCCCCCCCACCAGGGGGCCTGAGGACCGGGGAGCTGTTTTTT. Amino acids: CASSPSPPPGGLRTGELFF.

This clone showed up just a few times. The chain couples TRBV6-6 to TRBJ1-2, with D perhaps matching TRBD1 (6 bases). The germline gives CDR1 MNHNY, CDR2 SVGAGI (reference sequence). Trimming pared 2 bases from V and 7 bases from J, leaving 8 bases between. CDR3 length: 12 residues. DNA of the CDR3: TGTGCCAGCAGTTACGTAGGGGGTGGCTACACCTTC. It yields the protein CASSYVGGGYTF.

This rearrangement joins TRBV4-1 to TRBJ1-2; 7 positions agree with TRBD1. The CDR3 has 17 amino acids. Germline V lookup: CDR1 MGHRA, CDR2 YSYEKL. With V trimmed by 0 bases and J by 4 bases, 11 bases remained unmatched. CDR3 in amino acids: CASSQEGGTAIPYGYTF. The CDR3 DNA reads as TGCGCCAGCAGCCAAGAGGGGGGGACAGCCATCCCCTATGGCTACACCTTC.

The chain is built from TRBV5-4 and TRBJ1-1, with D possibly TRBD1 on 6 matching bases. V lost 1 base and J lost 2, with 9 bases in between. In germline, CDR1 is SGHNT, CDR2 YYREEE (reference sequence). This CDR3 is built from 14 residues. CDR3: CASSLRGGNTEAFF. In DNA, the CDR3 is TGTGCCAGCAGCTTGAGAGGGGGTAACACTGAAGCTTTCTTT.

DNA of the CDR3: TGTGCCAGCAGCTTATCCGGGACAGGAGGCACAGATACGCAGTATTTT. Translation: CASSLSGTGGTDTQYF. The chain has TRBV7-3 and TRBJ2-3; 8 nucleotides line up with TRBD1. The CDR3 consists of 16 residues. V shed 2 bases, J shed 1 base, and the junction held 5 bases outside the gene matches. Germline CDR1 reads SGHTA; CDR2 reads FQGTGA.

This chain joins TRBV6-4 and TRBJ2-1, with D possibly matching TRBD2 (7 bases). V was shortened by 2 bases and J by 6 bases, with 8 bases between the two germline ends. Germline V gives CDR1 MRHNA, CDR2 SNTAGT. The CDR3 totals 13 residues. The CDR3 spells CASSDGGANEQFF. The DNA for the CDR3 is TGTGCCAGCAGTGACGGGGGGGCCAATGAGCAGTTCTTC.

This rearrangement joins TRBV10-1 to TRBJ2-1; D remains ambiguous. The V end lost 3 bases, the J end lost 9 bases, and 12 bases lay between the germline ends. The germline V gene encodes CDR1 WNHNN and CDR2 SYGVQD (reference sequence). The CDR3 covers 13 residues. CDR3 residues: CASSDPLSGEQFF. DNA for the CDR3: TGCGCCAGCAGTGACCCCCTGTCCGGTGAGCAGTTCTTC.

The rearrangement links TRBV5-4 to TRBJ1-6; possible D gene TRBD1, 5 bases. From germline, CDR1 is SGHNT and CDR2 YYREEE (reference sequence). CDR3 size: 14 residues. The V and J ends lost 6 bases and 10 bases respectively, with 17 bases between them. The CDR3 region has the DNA TGTGCCAGCACGCGGGGGGGGACGGACTCACCCCTCCACTTT. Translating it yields CASTRGGTDSPLHF.

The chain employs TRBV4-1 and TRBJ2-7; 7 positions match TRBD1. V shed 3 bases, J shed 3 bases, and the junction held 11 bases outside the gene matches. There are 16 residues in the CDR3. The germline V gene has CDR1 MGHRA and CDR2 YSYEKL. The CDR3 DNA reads TGCGCCAGCAGCCACACAGGACAGGCTAACTACTACGAGCAGTACTTC. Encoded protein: CASSHTGQANYYEQYF.

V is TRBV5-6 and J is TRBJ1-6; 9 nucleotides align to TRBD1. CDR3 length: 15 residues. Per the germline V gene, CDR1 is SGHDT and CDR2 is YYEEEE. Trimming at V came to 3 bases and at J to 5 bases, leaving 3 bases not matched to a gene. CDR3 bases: TGTGCCAGCAGCTCCGGGACAGGGAATAATTCACCCCTCCACTTT. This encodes CASSSGTGNNSPLHF. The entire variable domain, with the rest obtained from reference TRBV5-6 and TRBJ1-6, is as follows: DAGVTQSPTHLIKTRGQQVTLRCSPKSGHDTVSWYQQALGQGPQFIFQYYEEEERQRGNFPDRFSGHQFPNYSSELNVNALLLGDSALYLCASSSGTGNNSPLHFGNGTRLTVT.

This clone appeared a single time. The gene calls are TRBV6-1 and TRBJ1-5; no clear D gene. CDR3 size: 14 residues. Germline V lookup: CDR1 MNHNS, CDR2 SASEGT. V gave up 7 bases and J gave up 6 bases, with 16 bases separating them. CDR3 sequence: CASTLDQSFQPQHF. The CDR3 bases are TGTGCCAGCACCCTAGATCAATCTTTTCAGCCCCAGCATTTT.

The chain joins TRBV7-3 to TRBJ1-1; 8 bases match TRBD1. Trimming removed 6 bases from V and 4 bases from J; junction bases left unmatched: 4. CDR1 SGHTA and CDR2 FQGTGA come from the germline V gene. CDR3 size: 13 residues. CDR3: CASSTGTGTEAFF. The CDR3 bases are TGTGCCAGCAGTACAGGGACAGGCACTGAAGCTTTCTTT.

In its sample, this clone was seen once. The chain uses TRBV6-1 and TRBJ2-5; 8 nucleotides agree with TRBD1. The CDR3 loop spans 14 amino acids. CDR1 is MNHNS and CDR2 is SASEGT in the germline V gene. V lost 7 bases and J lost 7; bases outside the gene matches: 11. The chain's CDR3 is CASIKDRAQTTQYF. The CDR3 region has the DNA TGTGCCAGCATCAAGGACAGGGCACAAACGACCCAGTACTTC.

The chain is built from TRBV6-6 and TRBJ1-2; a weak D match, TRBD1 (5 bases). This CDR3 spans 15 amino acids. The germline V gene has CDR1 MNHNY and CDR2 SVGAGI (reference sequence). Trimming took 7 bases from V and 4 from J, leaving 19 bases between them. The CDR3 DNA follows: TGTGCCAGCATCCCGAGTCGGTTAGGGGTCTATGGCTACACCTTC. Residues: CASIPSRLGVYGYTF.

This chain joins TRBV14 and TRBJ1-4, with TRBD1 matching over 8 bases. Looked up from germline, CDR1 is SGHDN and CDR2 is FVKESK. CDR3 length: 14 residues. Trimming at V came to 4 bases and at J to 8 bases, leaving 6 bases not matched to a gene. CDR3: CASSLRTGTEKLFF. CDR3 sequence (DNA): TGTGCCAGCAGCCTAAGGACAGGGACGGAAAAACTGTTTTTT.

The CDR3 reads CASTLDRGPNYGYTF. The CDR3 DNA is TGTGCCAGCACCCTCGACAGGGGGCCCAACTATGGCTACACCTTC. The chain has TRBV2 and TRBJ1-2, with 10 nucleotides matching TRBD1. Germline assignment: CDR1 SNHLY and CDR2 FYNNEI. Trimming took 7 bases from V and 2 from J; bases not matched to a gene: 7. CDR3 length equals 15 residues. The full variable domain, with the rest looked up from reference TRBV2 and TRBJ1-2, is EPEVTQTPSHQVTQMGQEVILRCVPISNHLYFYWYRQILGQKVEFLVSFYNNEISEKSEIFDDQFSVERPDGSNFTLKIRSTKLEDSAMYFCASTLDRGPNYGYTFGSGTRLTVV.

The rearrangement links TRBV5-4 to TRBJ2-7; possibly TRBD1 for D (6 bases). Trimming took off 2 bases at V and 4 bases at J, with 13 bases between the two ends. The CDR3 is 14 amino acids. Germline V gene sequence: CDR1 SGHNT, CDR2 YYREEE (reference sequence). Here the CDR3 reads CASSFGTNNYEQYF. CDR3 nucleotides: TGTGCCAGCAGCTTTGGGACAAATAATTACGAGCAGTACTTC.

The CDR3 region has the DNA TGTGCCAGCAGTGATGGGTCAGGGGTAGAGACCCAGTACTTC. Residues: CASSDGSGVETQYF. The chain has TRBV6-1 and TRBJ2-5, with a possible D match to TRBD1 (6 bases). The CDR3 has 14 residues. Germline-derived CDR1 and CDR2 are MNHNS and SASEGT. Trimming left V 3 bases short and J 4 bases short, with 12 bases between.

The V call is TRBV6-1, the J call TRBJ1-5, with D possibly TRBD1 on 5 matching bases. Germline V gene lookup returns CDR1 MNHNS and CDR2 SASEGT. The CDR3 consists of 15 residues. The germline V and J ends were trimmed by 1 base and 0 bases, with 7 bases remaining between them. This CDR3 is CASSEGTLSNQPQHF. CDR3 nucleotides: TGTGCCAGCAGTGAAGGGACACTTAGCAATCAGCCCCAGCATTTT.

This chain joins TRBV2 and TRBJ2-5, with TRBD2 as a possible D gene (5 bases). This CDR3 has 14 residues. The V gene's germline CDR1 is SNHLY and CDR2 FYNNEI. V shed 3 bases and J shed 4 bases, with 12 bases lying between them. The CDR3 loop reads CASSETHRGETQYF. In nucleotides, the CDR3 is TGTGCCAGCAGTGAGACTCACCGGGGAGAGACCCAGTACTTC.

Here the CDR3 DNA reads TGCAGTGCAACTCAGGGTTACGAGCAGTACTTC. This codes for CSATQGYEQYF. The gene calls are TRBV20-1 and TRBJ2-7; possible D gene TRBD1, 5 bases. The CDR3 covers 11 residues. With 6 bases removed from V and 4 bases from J, the gap between germline ends came to 10 bases. Germline CDR1 DFQATT, CDR2 SNEGSKA (reference sequence).

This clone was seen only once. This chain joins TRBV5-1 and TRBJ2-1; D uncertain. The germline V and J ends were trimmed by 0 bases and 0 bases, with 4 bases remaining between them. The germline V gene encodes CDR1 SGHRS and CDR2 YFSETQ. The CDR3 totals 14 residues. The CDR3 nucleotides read TGCGCCAGCAGCTTGGGGGGCTCCTACAATGAGCAGTTCTTC. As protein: CASSLGGSYNEQFF.